Sequencing of this TCR beta chain was carried out in a study of identical twins. A single record per CDR3 protein comes from TCRdb applying MiXCR to the 5' RACE reads. The sample yields about 210,000 distinct CDR3 sequences, roughly a tenth seen once. This clonotype was observed a few times. This TCR came from a woman between 18 and 30 years old in good health. The specimen was memory (CD45RO+) T cells sorted from blood.

CDR3 sequence: CASSQRGHTQYF. CDR3 nucleotides: TGTGCCAGCTCTCAACGGGGTCATACGCAGTATTTT. V and J are TRBV9 and TRBJ2-3, with a possible D match to TRBD2 (5 bases). CDR3 length: 12 residues. Looked up from germline, CDR1 is SGDLS and CDR2 is YYNGEE. V was clipped by 7 bases and J by 7 bases, with 13 bases between them.